This TCR beta chain was documented in a study of blood T cell repertoires in COVID-19. For the study at large: In each case, the material was cDNA or gDNA derived from T cells, B-cell-depleted T cells, or PBMCs.

V gave up 1 base and J gave up 0 bases; unmatched junction bases: 8. The CDR3 loop spans 19 amino acids. Per germline, CDR1 MNHNS and CDR2 SASEGT. Authors' analysis steps: From reference gene primer amplification, estimates of nucleated cell counts were derived. Assay used: immunoSEQ multiplex PCR; TCRdb lists only in-frame clones, some missing. That table furnishes V, J and clone size, whereas the DNA furnished D and trimming. The sample includes 100,000 or so clones, about 90% of them seen just once. The sequenced sample was peripheral blood. The receptor was isolated from a man in his fifties or sixties with acute or convalescent COVID-19. This chain connects TRBV6-1 to TRBJ2-6; 8 positions match TRBD1. CDR3 loop: CASSEVIGTGFSGANVLTF. The CDR3 DNA reads as TGTGCCAGCAGTGAAGTAATAGGGACAGGCTTCTCTGGGGCCAACGTCCTGACTTTC.